The source of this T cell receptor (beta chain) is a study of T-cell reconstitution after alpha-beta-depleted transplantation in children. Unique molecular identifiers were incorporated during preparation of the TCRbeta library. TCRdb recomputed calls from the PCR reads with MiXCR, one row per CDR3 protein. The sample shows over 150,000 distinct CDR3 sequences, 6.6% of them seen only once. The CDR3 contains 11 residues. The germline V and J ends were trimmed by 5 bases and 1 base, with 5 bases remaining between them. Germline V gene sequence: CDR1 SQVTM, CDR2 ANQGSEA. This clonotype was seen repeatedly, ten times or more.

The sequence was obtained from a boy between 2 and 10 years old with acute lymphoblastic leukemia, due to receive a stem cell transplant. This chain links TRBV29-1 with TRBJ1-1; D uncertain. The sequences come from PBMCs, collected before TCRalphabeta/CD19-depleted stem cell transplant. DNA of the CDR3: TGCAGCGTTTACGGGAACACTGAAGCTTTCTTT. It yields the protein CSVYGNTEAFF. The variable domain in full, completed from reference TRBV29-1 and TRBJ1-1, reads SAVISQKPSRDICQRGTSLTIQCQVDSQVTMMFWYRQQPGQSLTLIATANQGSEATYESGFVIDKFPISRPNLTFSTLTVSNMSPEDSSIYLCSVYGNTEAFFGQGTRLTVV.